The next 3 T cell receptor beta chains were all read from a single sample in a study of human T cells and chemical hapten exposure. TCRdb reprocessed the RACE reads via MiXCR and lists one record per CDR3 protein. The sample holds around 380,000 distinct CDR3 sequences, roughly 6% seen once. Time point in this sample: pre-sensitization, week 0. Treatment here: therapeutic diphenylcyclopropenone sensitization with weekly scalp DPC. The sample here was whole blood, taken in connection with sensitization to the hapten diphenylcyclopropenone (DPC). The receptors originated from a woman between 18 and 29 years old with alopecia areata. Some clones in this sample may be carry-over from other donors' samples.

Many counts were recorded for this clonotype. The rearrangement links TRBV6-1 to TRBJ1-1; no clear D. The CDR3 runs 14 residues. CDR1 is MNHNS and CDR2 is SASEGT in the germline V gene. The germline V and J ends were trimmed by 7 bases and 4 bases, with 16 bases remaining between them. CDR3 nucleotide sequence: TGTGCCAGCACTCCCCCGGAGATTGGCACTGAAGCTTTCTTT. Protein sequence: CASTPPEIGTEAFF.

This clonotype has a count of ten or more. The chain employs TRBV6-4 and TRBJ2-2, with 7 positions matching TRBD2. Germline trimming cut 5 bases from V and 1 base from J; bases unmatched to any gene: 10. The CDR3 runs 17 residues. The V gene's germline CDR1 is MRHNA and CDR2 SNTAGT. The CDR3: CASSRRLTSLNTGELFF. As DNA, the CDR3 is TGTGCCAGCAGTCGGAGGTTGACTAGCTTGAACACCGGGGAGCTGTTTTTT.

The chain combines TRBV7-2 with TRBJ2-1; D gene ambiguous. The CDR3 runs to 12 residues. V lost 4 bases, J lost 9 bases, and 10 bases lay in between. Germline V gene sequence: CDR1 SGHTA, CDR2 FQGNSA. CDR3 bases: TGTGCCAGCAGCTCCGCGAGGAGTGAGCAGTTCTTC. This translates into CASSSARSEQFF.